This is a list of T cell receptor beta chains from one sample in a study of cytomegalovirus exposure and HLA in healthy donors. Method: immunoSEQ multiplex PCR; TCRdb's copy keeps in-frame clones and lacks some. The sample holds some 150,000 clones, about 80% seen once. The specimen sequenced was PBMCs. Receptors originate from a young man in good health and CMV-seropositive. Each CDR3 is given with its conserved first and last residue. D genes are given only for firm matches. Clone size is shown for a subset of rows, as once, few, many or a class of expanded clone.

>TRBJ2-2|TRBD2|NA|TRBV28
CASSIAGGNTGELFF
TGTGCCAGCAGTATAGCGGGGGGGAACACCGGGGAGCTGTTTTTT
>TRBJ2-7|TRBD1|NA|TRBV6-4
CASSDNRGLDEQYF
TGTGCCAGCAGTGACAACAGGGGGCTGGACGAGCAGTACTTC
>TRBJ2-3|TRBD2|NA|TRBV6-7
CASSYPGTSGSPPRTDTQYF
TGTGCCAGCAGTTACCCCGGGACTAGCGGGAGCCCCCCGCGCACAGATACGCAGTATTTT
>TRBJ2-7|TRBD1|few|TRBV28
CASTRGPPRYEQYF
TGTGCCAGCACCAGGGGGCCCCCCCGTTACGAGCAGTACTTC
>TRBJ1-1|NA|NA|TRBV18
CASSPPLWNTEAFF
TGTGCCAGCTCACCACCGTTATGGAACACTGAAGCTTTCTTT
>TRBJ1-1|NA|NA|TRBV21-1
CASSKVRTGFLGNTEAFF
TGTGCCAGCAGCAAAGTTAGGACAGGGTTTCTCGGGAACACTGAAGCTTTCTTT
>TRBJ2-7|NA|few|TRBV28
CASSFGGEGYEQYF
TGTGCCAGCAGTTTTGGAGGTGAGGGCTACGAGCAGTACTTC
>TRBJ1-2|NA|few|TRBV6-5
CASRSRERDGYTF
TGTGCCAGCAGGAGCCGGGAGCGGGACGGCTACACCTTC
>TRBJ2-1|NA|NA|TRBV5-1
CASSLPGGAIYNEQFF
TGCGCCAGCAGCCTCCCCGGGGGAGCGATATACAATGAGCAGTTCTTC
>TRBJ2-1|NA|once|TRBV29-1
CSVEDRQNNEQFF
TGCAGCGTTGAAGATCGACAGAACAATGAGCAGTTCTTC
>TRBJ1-5|NA|NA|TRBV7-9
CASSSGHSNQPQHF
TGTGCCAGCAGCTCAGGACACAGCAATCAGCCCCAGCATTTT
>TRBJ1-1|TRBD1|NA|TRBV30
CAWSLPGQGAAGAFF
TGTGCCTGGAGTCTCCCGGGACAGGGGGCTGCGGGAGCTTTCTTT
>TRBJ1-1|NA|NA|TRBV7-2
CASSKGQNTEAFF
TGTGCCAGCAGCAAGGGACAGAACACTGAAGCTTTCTTT
>TRBJ1-5|TRBD1|NA|TRBV15
CATSSWDSQNQPQHF
TGTGCCACCAGCAGTTGGGACAGCCAGAATCAGCCCCAGCATTTT
>TRBJ1-1|TRBD1|NA|TRBV11-2
CASSSRTGRHGTEAFF
TGTGCCAGCAGCTCACGGACAGGGCGGCATGGCACTGAAGCTTTCTTT
>TRBJ1-1|TRBD1|NA|TRBV30
CAWNDRGTEAFF
TGTGCCTGGAATGACAGGGGGACTGAAGCTTTCTTT